This T cell receptor beta chain is drawn from a study of OX40 agonist ivuxolimab in advanced cancers. Produced via immunoSEQ multiplex PCR; TCRdb's table is partial and in-frame only. The table lists under 60,000 clones, 75% to 90% of them singletons. People who had autoimmune disease history or systemic immunosuppression were excluded. Samples were taken at baseline and on day 1 of cycles 4 and 7. Germline V gene lookup returns CDR1 SGHTS and CDR2 YDEGEE. This CDR3 has 13 amino acids. Trimming removed 0 bases at V and 5 bases at J, with 9 bases between. This specimen consisted of CD4+ or CD8+ T cells sorted from blood, obtained in a trial of the OX40 agonist ivuxolimab. The sequence was collected from an adult with an advanced solid tumor such as melanoma, head and neck, liver or kidney cancer. This sequence joins TRBV5-8 and TRBJ2-7; TRBD2 might be the D (5 bases). DNA for the CDR3: TGTGCCAGCAGCTTGGTTGCTAGCCACGAGCAGTACTTC. Residues: CASSLVASHEQYF.